This T cell receptor (beta chain) emerged from a study of CD8+ T cells in alopecia areata. Across the whole study: Tofacitinib lasted 6 to 18 months, then 6 months off drug.

Germline lookup yields CDR1 MNHEY and CDR2 SMNVEV (reference sequence). Germline trimming cut 4 bases from V and 5 bases from J; bases unmatched to any gene: 3. The length of the CDR3 is 13 residues. In each case, RNA was isolated and then reverse transcribed into cDNA as the sequencing template. The table came from immunoSEQ multiplex PCR; TCRdb's copy has only in-frame clones and leaves some out. The sample contains 110,000 to 150,000 clones, about 60% of which appear only once. The receptor was derived from a human donor with alopecia areata. V is TRBV27 and J is TRBJ1-2, with 8 bases matching TRBD1. Material: CD4+ T cells sorted from blood, obtained at week 0. CDR3 amino acids: CASSSGQGYGYTF. The CDR3 DNA reads TGTGCCAGCAGTTCCGGACAGGGTTATGGCTACACCTTC.